This T cell receptor (beta chain) appears in the sequencing data of a study of identifying expanded T cells in peripheral blood. Whole-study results and caveats: Differentially abundant clones: about 1.3 between replicates, 16.4 at two to three weeks, over 18 at four.

Germline-derived CDR1 and CDR2 are MNHEY and SMNVEV (reference sequence). The CDR3 is 15 residues long. The ends lost 6 bases at V and 5 bases at J; junction bases unmatched: 13. This clone appeared once. Its antigen is undetermined. During the collection period, no donor immune events like infections were recorded. This table comes from immunoSEQ multiplex PCR, and its TCRdb copy is limited to in-frame clones, with some not included. The sample consists of tens of thousands of clones, 87% of them appearing once. Sequencing used blood. The rearrangement uses TRBV27 and TRBJ2-7, with 7 bases aligning to TRBD1. This TCR came from a person aged 18 to 75 in good health. The CDR3 bases are TGTGCCAGCAGATCCCGGGTCCAGGGGGTCAACGAGCAGTACTTC. As protein: CASRSRVQGVNEQYF.